This TCR beta chain was observed in a study of CD8 T cells in Susac syndrome. Study context: Sequenced Susac syndrome patients included roughly six with active disease and roughly 8 who were in remission. Patients with Susac syndrome were therapy-naive, on corticosteroids, or on intravenous immunoglobulin alone at the time that blood was drawn.

CDR1 SGHDN and CDR2 FVKESK come from the germline V gene. With 8 bases removed from V and 0 bases from J, the gap between germline ends came to 14 bases. The CDR3 has 15 amino acids. Reverse transcription of about 0.5 to 1 ug RNA was carried out with random hexamers. Coverage of TCR beta CDR3 amplification by immunoSEQ multiplex PCR extended to 54 Vbeta and 13 Jbeta. MiXCR was run by TCRdb on the immunoSEQ multiplex PCR reads, yielding one entry per CDR3 protein. The table lists 240,000 or so distinct CDR3 sequences, 90% to 96% of them singletons. The sequenced material came from CD4+ T cells from PBMCs. This rearrangement joins TRBV14 to TRBJ2-1; no reliable D call. The TCR was taken from a human donor with Susac syndrome. The CDR3 sequence is CASSYGEFSYNEQFF. CDR3 in DNA: TGTGCCAGCTCTTATGGCGAATTCTCCTACAATGAGCAGTTCTTC.